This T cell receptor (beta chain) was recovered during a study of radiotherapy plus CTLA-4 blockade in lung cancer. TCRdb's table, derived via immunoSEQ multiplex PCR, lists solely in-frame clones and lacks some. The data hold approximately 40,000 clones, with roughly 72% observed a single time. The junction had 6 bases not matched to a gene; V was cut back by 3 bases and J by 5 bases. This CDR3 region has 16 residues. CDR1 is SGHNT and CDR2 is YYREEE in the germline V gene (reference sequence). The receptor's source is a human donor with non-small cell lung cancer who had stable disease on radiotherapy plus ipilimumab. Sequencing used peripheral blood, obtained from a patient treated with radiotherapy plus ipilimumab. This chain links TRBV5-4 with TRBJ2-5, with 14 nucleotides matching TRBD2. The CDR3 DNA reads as TGTGCCAGCAGCTACCCCGGGACTAGCGGGGGTGAGACCCAGTACTTC. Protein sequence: CASSYPGTSGGETQYF.